A selection of T cell receptor beta chains follows, all from one sample in a study of T-cell memory formation after mild COVID-19. TCRdb analysed the 5' RACE reads with MiXCR anew, one entry per CDR3 protein. The table has fewer than 450,000 distinct CDR3 sequences, approximately 24% seen once; the top ten hold 8.5% to 10%. What was sequenced was PBMCs or a T cell subset sorted from them (not recorded which). These receptors originate from an adult woman who had mild COVID-19 (a few samples of this study predate the infection). Cell type and time point are not known. Both conserved end residues are part of each CDR3. A D gene is named only where the DNA matches it firmly. Size values are once, few and many counts, or a class for expanded clones, and some rows have none.

CDR3aa: CASSLVADRGAEAFF
CDR3nt: TGTGCCAGCAGCTTAGTAGCGGACAGGGGCGCTGAAGCTTTCTTT
j_gene: TRBJ1-1
abundance: .
v_gene: TRBV11-2
d_gene: TRBD1

CDR3aa: CASSEIGGTGELFF
CDR3nt: TGTGCCAGCAGTGAAATCGGGGGCACCGGGGAGCTGTTTTTT
j_gene: TRBJ2-2
abundance: .
v_gene: TRBV2
d_gene: .

CDR3aa: CASSSGELGEQYF
CDR3nt: TGTGCCAGCAGCTCCGGGGAGTTGGGAGAGCAGTACTTC
j_gene: TRBJ2-7
abundance: few
v_gene: TRBV7-6
d_gene: .

CDR3aa: CASSPDRGLGEQYF
CDR3nt: TGTGCCAGCTCACCCGACAGGGGGCTAGGCGAGCAGTACTTC
j_gene: TRBJ2-7
abundance: .
v_gene: TRBV18
d_gene: TRBD1

CDR3aa: CASSSSGRAGDGLDTQYF
CDR3nt: TGTGCCAGCAGTTCCTCGGGGAGGGCGGGAGATGGTCTAGATACGCAGTATTTT
j_gene: TRBJ2-3
abundance: .
v_gene: TRBV6-5
d_gene: TRBD2

CDR3aa: CASSLGESYEQYF
CDR3nt: TGTGCCAGCAGCTTAGGAGAATCCTACGAGCAGTACTTC
j_gene: TRBJ2-7
abundance: few
v_gene: TRBV7-8
d_gene: .

CDR3aa: CSVVTFPSYEQYF
CDR3nt: TGCAGCGTTGTTACTTTCCCCTCCTACGAGCAGTACTTC
j_gene: TRBJ2-7
abundance: .
v_gene: TRBV29-1
d_gene: .

CDR3aa: CASSQDFGTGQGYGYTF
CDR3nt: TGTGCCAGCAGCCAAGATTTTGGGACAGGGCAAGGCTATGGCTACACCTTC
j_gene: TRBJ1-2
abundance: few
v_gene: TRBV3-1
d_gene: TRBD1

CDR3aa: CASSTLTGNEQYF
CDR3nt: TGCGCCAGCAGCACCCTGACAGGGAACGAGCAGTACTTC
j_gene: TRBJ2-7
abundance: .
v_gene: TRBV4-1
d_gene: TRBD1

CDR3aa: CAISTDRVHEQYF
CDR3nt: TGTGCCATCAGTACGGACAGGGTGCACGAGCAGTACTTC
j_gene: TRBJ2-7
abundance: many
v_gene: TRBV10-3
d_gene: TRBD1

CDR3aa: CASSLAGATHNYGYTF
CDR3nt: TGTGCCAGCAGCTTAGCCGGTGCGACACACAACTATGGCTACACCTTC
j_gene: TRBJ1-2
abundance: few
v_gene: TRBV7-9
d_gene: .